A single sample is the source of the 20 T cell receptor beta chains below, sequenced in a study of cytomegalovirus exposure and HLA in healthy donors. Researchers ran the PCR with 60 Vbeta and 13 Jbeta primers. The data were produced by immunoSEQ multiplex PCR, yet TCRdb's version contains in-frame clones alone and is incomplete. The data hold 90,000 to 120,000 clones, with 70% to 85% observed a single time. The sample was PBMCs. The source of these receptors is a young woman in good health and CMV-seronegative.

The J gene is TRBJ1-2, the V gene TRBV5-1, with D perhaps matching TRBD1 (5 bases). Germline V CDR1 and CDR2: SGHRS, YFSETQ. The CDR3 runs 16 residues. The germline V and J ends were trimmed by 3 bases and 2 bases, with 17 bases remaining between them. CDR3 coding DNA: TGCGCCAGCAGCTCCCAAGCAGGGATTCCCAACTATGGCTACACCTTC. This gives the protein CASSSQAGIPNYGYTF.

The chain has TRBV7-2 and TRBJ1-2; D gene unclear. The CDR3 has 13 residues. The germline V gene has CDR1 SGHTA and CDR2 FQGNSA. With 2 bases removed from V and 6 bases from J, the gap between germline ends came to 10 bases. CDR3 DNA sequence: TGTGCCAGCAGCTTAAATCGGCGGGATGGCTACACCTTC. As protein: CASSLNRRDGYTF.

The V call is TRBV19, the J call TRBJ2-2, with D tentatively TRBD2 (5 bases). The CDR3 loop spans 18 amino acids. The ends were cut back, 4 bases at V and 4 bases at J, with 22 bases in the middle. Germline V gene data show CDR1 as LNHDA and CDR2 as SQIVND (reference sequence). This CDR3 is CASSKGRSGYVGTGELFF. The CDR3 nucleotides are TGTGCCAGTAGTAAGGGCAGGAGCGGCTACGTTGGCACCGGGGAGCTGTTTTTT.

The rearrangement joins TRBV18 to TRBJ2-5; 8 nucleotides match TRBD2. Per germline, CDR1 KGHSH and CDR2 LQKENI. Trimming took 1 base from V and 5 from J; bases not matched to a gene: 6. This CDR3 region has 15 residues. CDR3 protein: CASSPQRGGPETQYF. The CDR3 DNA reads as TGTGCCAGCTCACCACAACGGGGGGGCCCTGAGACCCAGTACTTC.

The V call is TRBV9, the J call TRBJ2-1; 10 bases line up with TRBD2. V lost 4 bases, J lost 1 base, and 2 bases stayed unmatched. Germline V gene lookup returns CDR1 SGDLS and CDR2 YYNGEE. CDR3 size: 15 residues. The CDR3, as DNA: TGTGCCAGCAGCTTTAGCGGGGGGTCCTACAATGAGCAGTTCTTC. Protein sequence: CASSFSGGSYNEQFF.

The V call is TRBV6-5, the J call TRBJ2-7, with 13 bases aligning to TRBD2. J was trimmed by 3 bases and V by 6 bases; bases with no gene match: 2. The CDR3 length is 14 residues. The V gene's germline CDR1 is MNHEY and CDR2 SVGAGI. The CDR3 DNA sequence: TGTGCCAGCAGCTGGACTAGCGGGGGCTACGAGCAGTACTTC. Protein: CASSWTSGGYEQYF.

The CDR3 loop reads CASRDLSYNEQFF. The CDR3 DNA reads TGTGCCAGCAGGGACTTGTCCTACAATGAGCAGTTCTTC. This chain connects TRBV28 to TRBJ2-1; tentative D call: TRBD2 (5 bases). Germline values: CDR1 MDHEN, CDR2 SYDVKM. V gave up 6 bases and J gave up 1 base, with 7 bases separating them. This CDR3 has 13 amino acids.

This chain links TRBV28 with TRBJ1-1, with a weak D call TRBD1 (5 bases). CDR3 length equals 12 residues. V lost 4 bases, J lost 10 bases, and 13 bases lay in between. Germline V CDR1 and CDR2: MDHEN, SYDVKM. CDR3 residues: CASSSQWGVAFF. The CDR3 coding sequence is TGTGCCAGCAGTTCACAATGGGGCGTAGCTTTCTTT.

The chain employs TRBV6-1 and TRBJ2-3, with TRBD2 as a possible D gene (6 bases). V was pared by 1 base and J by 2 bases, with 13 bases between. CDR3 length equals 16 residues. Germline V gives CDR1 MNHNS, CDR2 SASEGT. CDR3 nucleotide sequence: TGTGCCAGCAGTGAAGGGAGGAGGGTTCTCACAGATACGCAGTATTTT. Amino acids: CASSEGRRVLTDTQYF.

V is TRBV7-3 and J is TRBJ2-7; tentative D call: TRBD1 (5 bases). CDR1 and CDR2 from the germline V gene are SGHTA and FQGTGA. The CDR3 is 15 residues long. With 6 bases removed from V and 7 bases from J, the gap between germline ends came to 22 bases. The CDR3 bases are TGTGCCAGCAGTCCCCGGGCCGCAGGGCGGTGGGAGCAGTACTTC. It encodes CASSPRAAGRWEQYF. Full variable domain (rest looked up from reference TRBV7-3 and TRBJ2-7): GAGVSQTPSNKVTEKGKYVELRCDPISGHTALYWYRQSLGQGPEFLIYFQGTGAADDSGLPNDRFFAVRPEGSVSTLKIQRTERGDSAVYLCASSPRAAGRWEQYFGPGTRLTVT.

The V and J genes are TRBV6-5 and TRBJ2-7; TRBD2 is a possible D gene (5 bases). Trimming pared 8 bases from V and 3 bases from J, leaving 17 bases between. The CDR3 runs to 14 residues. Germline lookup yields CDR1 MNHEY and CDR2 SVGAGI. The CDR3 DNA is TGTGCCAGCGGAAGTGCTTCTGGAGGCTACGAGCAGTACTTC. Translation: CASGSASGGYEQYF.

V usage is TRBV25-1 and J usage is TRBJ2-5; TRBD2 matches 7 bases. V gave up 0 bases and J gave up 3 bases; unmatched junction bases: 4. The CDR3 consists of 15 residues. Germline V gene lookup returns CDR1 MGHDK and CDR2 SYGVNS. The CDR3 nucleotides read TGTGCCAGCAGTGAATACCTGGGGGGGGAAGAGACCCAGTACTTC. Encoded protein: CASSEYLGGEETQYF.

The CDR3 sequence is CASRRTGLSYEQYF. The CDR3 DNA sequence: TGTGCCAGCAGGAGGACAGGGCTTTCCTACGAGCAGTACTTC. V usage is TRBV18 and J usage is TRBJ2-7; 8 bases are a match to TRBD1. The CDR3 loop spans 14 amino acids. CDR1 is KGHSH, CDR2 LQKENI, per germline. J lost 1 base, V lost 8 bases, and 7 bases had no gene match.

Worth noting for this clone: An end of the junction differs from the germline gene, which may be a read error. The chain links TRBV7-9 to TRBJ2-5; TRBD1 matches 7 bases. This CDR3 contains 14 residues. Germline values: CDR1 SEHNR, CDR2 FQNEAQ (reference sequence). CDR3 DNA sequence: TGTTCCAGCAGCCTCCTAGGGGGCGGAGAGACCCAGTACTTC. It is translated as CSSSLLGGGETQYF.

The chain employs TRBV9 and TRBJ2-5; the D is unclear. Between the trimmed V and J ends, which lost 3 bases and 2 bases, there was a span of 29 bases. The CDR3 totals 20 residues. CDR1 SGDLS and CDR2 YYNGEE come from the germline V gene. The CDR3 nucleotides are TGTGCCAGCAGCGCAGCGAAGAAATACACCAAAAAACACCGACAAGAGACCCAGTACTTC. Its translation: CASSAAKKYTKKHRQETQYF.

CDR3 nucleotides: TGTGCCAGCAGCATACAGGGGAACACCGGGGAGCTGTTTTTT. Its translation is CASSIQGNTGELFF. V usage is TRBV7-6 and J usage is TRBJ2-2; D might be TRBD1 (6 bases). Germline V gene data show CDR1 as SGHVS and CDR2 as FNYEAQ. The CDR3 totals 14 residues. V was cut by 5 bases and J by 1 base, with 8 bases left in between.

This sequence joins TRBV9 and TRBJ2-1, with TRBD2 matching over 10 bases. The germline V gene has CDR1 SGDLS and CDR2 YYNGEE. The V segment lost 3 bases and the J segment 0 bases; nucleotides outside the gene matches: 12. This CDR3 comprises 19 residues. The CDR3 sequence is CASSGRWSGRAGSYNEQFF. CDR3 nucleotide sequence: TGTGCCAGCAGCGGCAGATGGAGCGGGAGGGCCGGCTCCTACAATGAGCAGTTCTTC. Full variable domain (missing parts from reference TRBV9 and TRBJ2-1): DSGVTQTPKHLITATGQRVTLRCSPRSGDLSVYWYQQSLDQGLQFLIQYYNGEERAKGNILERFSAQQFPDLHSELNLSSLELGDSALYFCASSGRWSGRAGSYNEQFFGPGTRLTVL.

This chain links TRBV28 with TRBJ2-5, with 7 nucleotides matching TRBD1. J was trimmed by 4 bases and V by 5 bases; bases with no gene match: 10. The CDR3 covers 15 residues. Germline V gene data show CDR1 as MDHEN and CDR2 as SYDVKM. The CDR3 region has the DNA TGTGCCAGCAGTACTCGGGACAGCGGCGGAGAGACCCAGTACTTC. Translating gives CASSTRDSGGETQYF.

V gene TRBV28 combines with J gene TRBJ1-3; no firm D call. V lost 6 bases to trimming and J lost 2 bases, with 11 bases between them. The CDR3 has 14 amino acids. CDR1 is MDHEN, CDR2 SYDVKM, per germline. The CDR3 DNA is TGTGCCAGCAGCTCGTACTCTGCTGGAAACACCATATATTTT. Protein product: CASSSYSAGNTIYF.

This clone is a singleton in its sample. The chain joins TRBV15 to TRBJ2-7; TRBD1 is a possible D gene (6 bases). From germline, CDR1 is LNHNV and CDR2 YYDKDF (reference sequence). Trimming shortened V by 0 bases and J by 2 bases, and 8 bases separated the two germline ends. The CDR3 contains 14 residues. DNA of the CDR3: TGTGCCACCAGCAGAGAGAACAGGGCCTACGAGCAGTACTTC. It specifies CATSRENRAYEQYF.